This TCR beta chain was captured by sequencing in a study of siplizumab effects on memory and regulatory T cells. Measured with immunoSEQ multiplex PCR; TCRdb has only the in-frame clones, and not every one. There are over 70,000 clones in the sample; 70% to 90% occur only once, and more than 14% lies in the top ten. Overall study findings and caveats: There appeared to be greater diversity in naive T cells than in memory cells, and naive T cells seemed major contributors to the alloresponse. Suppression by proliferating Tregs derived from siplizumab cultures was not verified.

This clone was counted once. Its antigen is unidentified. V was trimmed by 11 bases and J by 7 bases, leaving 24 bases between them. Germline V CDR1 and CDR2: KGHSH, LQKENI. This CDR3 has 14 residues. Sequenced input: CD4+ T cells sorted from blood. The receptor was isolated from a human donor in good health. This chain links TRBV18 with TRBJ2-7, with TRBD1 as a possible D gene (6 bases). The CDR3 DNA follows: TGTGCCTCTTCCTGGGACACATCCCCGGGGGAGCAGTACTTC. As protein: CASSWDTSPGEQYF.